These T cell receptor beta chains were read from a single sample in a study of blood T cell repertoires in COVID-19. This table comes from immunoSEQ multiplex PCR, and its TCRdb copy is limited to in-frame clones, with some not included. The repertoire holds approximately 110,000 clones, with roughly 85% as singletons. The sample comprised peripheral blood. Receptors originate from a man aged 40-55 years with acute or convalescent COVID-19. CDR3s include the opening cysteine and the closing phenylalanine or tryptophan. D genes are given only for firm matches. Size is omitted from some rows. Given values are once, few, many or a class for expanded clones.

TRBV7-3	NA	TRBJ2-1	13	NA	TGTGCCAGCAGCCCGACTTCGCTCCATGAGCAGTTCTTC	CASSPTSLHEQFF
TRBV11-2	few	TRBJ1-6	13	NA	TGTGCCAGCAGCTCCAGACAGAATTCACCCCTCCACTTT	CASSSRQNSPLHF
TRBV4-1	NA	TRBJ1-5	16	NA	TGCGCCAGCAGCCAAGATGGCGCAGCGAATCGGCAGCCCCAGCATTTT	CASSQDGAANRQPQHF
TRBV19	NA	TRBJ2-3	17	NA	TGTGCCAGTAGTATAAGATTTTCCGGACTCCCCACAGATACGCAGTATTTT	CASSIRFSGLPTDTQYF
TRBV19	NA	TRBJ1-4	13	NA	TGTGCCAGTAGTTACCCAGGGAACGAAAAACTGTTTTTT	CASSYPGNEKLFF
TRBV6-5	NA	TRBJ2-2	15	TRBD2	TGTGCCAGCAGTTCGGGACTAGCGGGCACCGGGGAGCTGTTTTTT	CASSSGLAGTGELFF
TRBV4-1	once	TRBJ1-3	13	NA	TGCGCCAGCAGCTCAAATACAGGAAACACCATATATTTT	CASSSNTGNTIYF
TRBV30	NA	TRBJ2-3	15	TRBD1	TGTGCCTGGAGGCCGACAGGGTTTAGCACAGATACGCAGTATTTT	CAWRPTGFSTDTQYF
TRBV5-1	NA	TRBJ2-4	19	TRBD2	TGCGCCAGCAGCTTCGTAGCGGGGGGGCCCGGGTCAGCCAAAAACATTCAGTACTTC	CASSFVAGGPGSAKNIQYF
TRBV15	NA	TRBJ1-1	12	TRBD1	TGTGCCACTATCTCAGGGGGCTCAAGAGCTTTCTTT	CATISGGSRAFF
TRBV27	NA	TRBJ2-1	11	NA	TGTGCCAGCAGCAAGGGGAATGAGCAGTTCTTC	CASSKGNEQFF
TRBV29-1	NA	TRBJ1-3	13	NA	TGCAGCGTTGGGTCCAGCTCTGGAAACACCATATATTTT	CSVGSSSGNTIYF
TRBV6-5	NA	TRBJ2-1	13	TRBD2	TGTGCCAGCAGTATTTCAGGGAGGGATGAGCAGTTCTTC	CASSISGRDEQFF
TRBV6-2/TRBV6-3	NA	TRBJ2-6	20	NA	TGTGCCAGCAGTCACCTCAATTTAACTAGCCTGGGGGCTGGGGCCAACGTCCTGACTTTC	CASSHLNLTSLGAGANVLTF
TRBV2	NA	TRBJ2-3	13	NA	TGTGCCAGCAGTGACCGGGGGAAAGATACGCAGTATTTT	CASSDRGKDTQYF
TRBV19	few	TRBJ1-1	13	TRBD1	TGTGCCAGTGCGGGACAGATGAACACTGAAGCTTTCTTT	CASAGQMNTEAFF
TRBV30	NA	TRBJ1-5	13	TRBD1	TGTGCCTGGAGCCGACAGGGGTTGGAGCCCCAGCATTTT	CAWSRQGLEPQHF
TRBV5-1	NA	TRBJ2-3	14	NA	TGCGCCAGCAGGTATGCCTTGGCCACAGATACGCAGTATTTT	CASRYALATDTQYF
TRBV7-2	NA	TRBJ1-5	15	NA	TGTGCCAGCAGTTCCCAGGGCGGGGGCAATCAGCCCCAGCATTTT	CASSSQGGGNQPQHF
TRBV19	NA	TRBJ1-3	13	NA	TGTGCCAGTAGTGCCGCACAGACAAACACCATATATTTT	CASSAAQTNTIYF
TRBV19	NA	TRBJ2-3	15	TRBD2	TGTGCCAGCACGAGCGGGGGGGCCGGGGCAGATACGCAGTATTTT	CASTSGGAGADTQYF
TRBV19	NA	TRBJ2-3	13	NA	TGTGCCAGTAGTATAACAGTCACAGATACGCAGTATTTT	CASSITVTDTQYF
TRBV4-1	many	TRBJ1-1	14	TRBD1	TGCGCCAGCAGCCCACGACAGGGGAACACTGAAGCTTTCTTT	CASSPRQGNTEAFF
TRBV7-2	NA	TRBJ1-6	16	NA	TGTGCCAGCAGCTTAGGCATCGGGAACTATAATTCACCCCTCCACTTT	CASSLGIGNYNSPLHF
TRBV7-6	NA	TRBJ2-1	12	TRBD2	TGTGCCAGCAGCCCGGCGGCGGGGGGTCAGTTCTTC	CASSPAAGGQFF
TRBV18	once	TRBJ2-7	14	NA	TGTGCCAGCTCACCAATGACAGGGAGGTGGGAGCAGTACTTC	CASSPMTGRWEQYF
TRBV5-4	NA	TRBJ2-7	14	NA	TGTGCCAGCAGCTTAACTGAAAGCTCCTACGAGCAGTACTTC	CASSLTESSYEQYF
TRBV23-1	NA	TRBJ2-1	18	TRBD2	TGCGCCAGCAGTCAAATTCTAGCGGGGGGTAGCTCCTACAATGAGCAGTTCTTC	CASSQILAGGSSYNEQFF
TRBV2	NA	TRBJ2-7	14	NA	TGTGCCAGCAGTGAAATACAGGGACCCTACGAGCAGTACTTC	CASSEIQGPYEQYF
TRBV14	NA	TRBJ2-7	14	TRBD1	TGTGCCAGCAGCCCGCAGACAGGGCCCTACGAGCAGTACTTC	CASSPQTGPYEQYF
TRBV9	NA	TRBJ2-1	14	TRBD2	TGTGCCAGCAGCTCGGGAGGGCTAGGCAATGAGCAGTTCTTC	CASSSGGLGNEQFF
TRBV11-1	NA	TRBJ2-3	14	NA	TGTGCCAGCAGCCCTCACCTTCCAGGAGATACGCAGTATTTT	CASSPHLPGDTQYF
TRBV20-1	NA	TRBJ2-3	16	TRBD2	TGCAGTGCTAGTGACCTAGCGGGGGTTCCGGCAGATACGCAGTATTTT	CSASDLAGVPADTQYF
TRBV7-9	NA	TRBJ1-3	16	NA	TGTGCCAGCAGCTTAGCAGGTCCAGGGGTTGGAAACACCATATATTTT	CASSLAGPGVGNTIYF
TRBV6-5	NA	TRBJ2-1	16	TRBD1	TGTGCCAGCAGTTACACCCAGGGGGCAGGATACAATGAGCAGTTCTTC	CASSYTQGAGYNEQFF
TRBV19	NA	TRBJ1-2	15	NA	TGTGCCAGTAGCCACTGGCCGGGGGCTAACTATGGCTACACCTTC	CASSHWPGANYGYTF
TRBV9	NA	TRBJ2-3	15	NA	TGTGCCAGCAGCGTCGACCTAGGCCCCACAGATACGCAGTATTTT	CASSVDLGPTDTQYF
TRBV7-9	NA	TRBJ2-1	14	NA	TGTGCCAGCAGCTTAGATCTAGCAGCGAATGAGCAGTTCTTC	CASSLDLAANEQFF
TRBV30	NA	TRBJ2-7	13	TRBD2	TGTGCCTGGAGTCCTAGCGGGGGTGTCGAGCAGTACTTC	CAWSPSGGVEQYF
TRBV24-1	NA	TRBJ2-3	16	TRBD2	TGTGCCACCAGTGATACGCGGGGGGGCGTGGTGGATACGCAGTATTTT	CATSDTRGGVVDTQYF
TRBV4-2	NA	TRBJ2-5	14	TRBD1	TGTGCCAGCAGCCAGGGGACAGCTCAAGAGACCCAGTACTTC	CASSQGTAQETQYF
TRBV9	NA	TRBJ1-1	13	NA	TGTGCCAGCAGCTCCGAGATAAACACTGAAGCTTTCTTT	CASSSEINTEAFF
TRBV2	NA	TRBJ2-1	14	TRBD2	TGTGCCAGCAGACTTAGCGGGGGTATAGAGGAGCAGTTCTTC	CASRLSGGIEEQFF
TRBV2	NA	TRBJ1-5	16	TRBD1	TGTGCCAGCAGTGGAGACAGGGGGAGTCCCCATCAGCCCCAGCATTTT	CASSGDRGSPHQPQHF
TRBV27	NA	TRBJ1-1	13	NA	TGTGCCAGCAGTGCGAGGGTCTACACTGAAGCTTTCTTT	CASSARVYTEAFF
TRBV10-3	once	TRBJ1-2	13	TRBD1	TGTGCCATCAGTCCTGACAGGGGAGAAGGCTACACCTTC	CAISPDRGEGYTF